Sequencing of this TCR beta chain was carried out in a study of T cells in tuberculosis. For the study at large: In South Africa, adults with active tuberculosis were compared with IGRA-negative and latently infected IGRA-positive adolescents. General observations from the study: Active tuberculosis patients had shorter CDR3-alpha; the beta difference was nonsignificant. Using the GMM-specific repertoire gave about 87% accuracy versus about 70% with motifs.

CDR3 length: 15 residues. Per germline, CDR1 SGHAT and CDR2 FQNNGV. V was clipped by 2 bases and J by 7 bases; unmatched bases: 8. Remarks on this clone: Its matching antigen is unknown.

Sequencing used immunoSEQ multiplex PCR; TCRdb keeps in-frame clones, though not all of them. Altogether roughly 41,000 clones are present, almost 95% being singletons, with the ten largest covering around 10%. This sequence was found in a donor between 10 and 35 years old with latent tuberculosis or without tuberculosis infection. Some clones in this sample may be carry-over from other donors' samples. The chain combines TRBV11-2 with TRBJ1-1, with 9 positions matching TRBD1. Sequencing was performed on PBMCs. The CDR3 DNA reads TGTGCCAGCAGCTTATCCGGGACAGGGCTTAGTGAAGCTTTCTTT. It is translated as CASSLSGTGLSEAFF.